These 16 T cell receptor beta chains were all obtained from the same sample, sequenced in a study of blood T cell repertoires in COVID-19 (dated by TCRdb to 2018 to 2020). Receptor libraries were prepared by the immunoSEQ multiplex PCR assay. TCRdb's version of the immuneACCESS table is confined to in-frame rearrangements and falls short of the full clone set. An unresolved V gene accounts for under half of the shortfall where checked; the remainder is of unknown origin. Within this sample are about 220,000 clones, with over 75% of them counted one time only. Under 2.5% of the sample belongs to the ten largest clones. Sequenced material: peripheral blood. The source is a woman aged 70-85 years with COVID-19, enrolled during active disease.

This rearrangement joins TRBV20-1 to TRBJ2-5, with TRBD1 matching over 7 bases. Looked up from germline, CDR1 is DFQATT and CDR2 is SNEGSKA (reference sequence). With V trimmed by 3 bases and J by 0 bases, 7 bases remained unmatched. The CDR3 has 15 residues. CDR3 loop: CSASSQGVDQETQYF. CDR3 in DNA: TGCAGTGCTAGTTCCCAGGGGGTAGACCAAGAGACCCAGTACTTC.

This clone was counted only a few times. The chain joins TRBV7-2 to TRBJ2-5, with D maybe TRBD2 (6 bases). The CDR3 runs 14 residues. The germline CDR1 and CDR2 sequences are SGHTA and FQGNSA. V was clipped by 5 bases and J by 5 bases, with 15 bases between them. CDR3 amino acids: CASSLLRGTETQYF. CDR3 nucleotides: TGTGCCAGCAGCCTTTTGCGGGGTACCGAGACCCAGTACTTC.

The V gene is TRBV27, the J gene TRBJ2-5, with 10 bases aligning to TRBD1. CDR1 and CDR2 from the germline V gene are MNHEY and SMNVEV (reference sequence). The CDR3 is 15 amino acids. Trimming cost V 3 bases and J 2 bases; bases outside gene matches: 3. Written as DNA, the CDR3 is TGTGCCAGCAGTTTGGGACAGGGGAATCAAGAGACCCAGTACTTC. Its translation is CASSLGQGNQETQYF.

V is TRBV6-5 and J is TRBJ1-5, with 11 bases lining up with TRBD1. The CDR3 extends over 14 amino acids. V shed 5 bases and J 7 bases; nucleotides not matched to a gene: 4. The germline CDR1 and CDR2 sequences are MNHEY and SVGAGI. Here the CDR3 reads CASSRDRGLQPQHF. The CDR3 bases are TGTGCCAGCAGTCGGGACAGGGGGTTGCAGCCCCAGCATTTT.

The V gene is TRBV21-1, the J gene TRBJ2-1; the table gives TRBD2 as D, unverified against the DNA. TRBV21-1 is a recognized pseudogene. This CDR3 spans 17 amino acids. The CDR3 bases are TGTGCCAGCAGCAGCCGACTAGCGGGGGGCTACTACAATGAGCAGTTCTTC. This sequence encodes CASSSRLAGGYYNEQFF.

The chain uses TRBV27 and TRBJ1-2; no firm D call. This CDR3 is built from 15 residues. Trimming shortened V by 4 bases and J by 0 bases, and 12 bases separated the two germline ends. Germline CDR1 MNHEY, CDR2 SMNVEV (reference sequence). The CDR3 spells CASSSIGGANYGYTF. In DNA, the CDR3 is TGTGCCAGCAGTTCAATCGGAGGAGCTAACTATGGCTACACCTTC.

With respect to this clone: Other DNA sequences of this sample code for an identical CDR3. V is TRBV5-1 and J is TRBJ2-1, with TRBD1 identical over 7 bases. This CDR3 region has 13 residues. After removal of 1 base from V and 6 bases from J, the junction contained 1 base not matched to a gene. The germline CDR1 and CDR2 sequences are SGHRS and YFSETQ. Here the CDR3 DNA reads TGCGCCAGCAGCTTGAACAGGGGCAATGAGCAGTTCTTC. This sequence encodes CASSLNRGNEQFF.

As DNA, the CDR3 is TGTGCCAGCAGCAACCCCGAGGAAAAACTGTTTTTT. This encodes CASSNPEEKLFF. This rearrangement joins TRBV7-9 to TRBJ1-4; D gene unclear. CDR1 SEHNR and CDR2 FQNEAQ come from the germline V gene (reference sequence). The CDR3 length is 12 residues. V was clipped by 5 bases and J by 8 bases, with 9 bases between them.

This clone is a singleton in its sample. The V call is TRBV25-1, the J call TRBJ2-1, with TRBD1 identical over 9 bases. Germline V gives CDR1 MGHDK, CDR2 SYGVNS. The CDR3 runs to 18 residues. The junction had 13 bases not matched to a gene; V was cut back by 1 base and J by 6 bases. This chain's CDR3 is CASSELGTGSSLANEQFF. In DNA form, the CDR3 reads TGTGCCAGCAGTGAATTGGGGACAGGGTCATCTCTAGCCAATGAGCAGTTCTTC.

V gene TRBV6-4 combines with J gene TRBJ1-6; TRBD1 aligns across 7 bases. The germline CDR1 and CDR2 sequences are MRHNA and SNTAGT. The V gene end was trimmed by 8 bases and the J gene end by 7 bases; junction bases not matched to a gene: 5. The CDR3 runs 13 residues. CDR3 amino acids: CASGQENNSPLHF. The CDR3 DNA sequence: TGTGCCAGCGGACAGGAGAACAATTCACCCCTCCACTTT.

This clone showed up just once. V is TRBV6-1 and J is TRBJ1-4; D possibly corresponds to TRBD1 (6 bases). The V end was cut by 3 bases, the J end by 4 bases, with 12 bases between. Germline V gives CDR1 MNHNS, CDR2 SASEGT. CDR3 length equals 15 residues. The CDR3 DNA reads TGTGCCAGCAGTGATAAAGGACAGAGTAATGAAAAACTGTTTTTT. Protein product: CASSDKGQSNEKLFF.

A single count supports this clone. The V gene is TRBV6-4, the J gene TRBJ2-1; 9 bases line up with TRBD2. Germline trimming cut 4 bases from V and 9 bases from J; bases unmatched to any gene: 10. This CDR3 has 15 residues. CDR1 MRHNA and CDR2 SNTAGT come from the germline V gene. The CDR3 region is CASSGGGLARGEQFF. CDR3 in DNA: TGTGCCAGCAGTGGCGGGGGACTAGCACGCGGTGAGCAGTTCTTC.

The CDR3 DNA reads TGTGCCAGTAGTATAGGAGGTCCCCCAACCTTCAATGAGCAGTTCTTC. It codes for CASSIGGPPTFNEQFF. The chain joins TRBV19 to TRBJ2-1; no definite D call. Looked up from germline, CDR1 is LNHDA and CDR2 is SQIVND (reference sequence). The CDR3 is 16 residues long. V gave up 1 base and J gave up 6 bases, with 16 bases separating them.

The chain recombines TRBV5-5 with TRBJ2-6; 7 bases map to TRBD1. CDR1 and CDR2 (germline): SGHKS, YYEKEE (reference sequence). The ends lost 0 bases at V and 0 bases at J; junction bases unmatched: 6. This CDR3 contains 18 residues. CDR3 DNA sequence: TGTGCCAGCAGCTTGGTTGGGACAGCCGACTCTGGGGCCAACGTCCTGACTTTC. The encoded protein is CASSLVGTADSGANVLTF.

Only one count was recorded for this clone. The chain uses TRBV7-8 and TRBJ1-5, with D uncertain. V shed 5 bases and J shed 2 bases, with 16 bases lying between them. CDR3 length: 16 amino acids. Germline CDR1 and CDR2: SGHVS and FQNEAQ. CDR3 amino acids: CASSPVGFSGNQPQHF. The DNA for the CDR3 is TGTGCCAGCAGCCCCGTTGGCTTCTCTGGCAATCAGCCCCAGCATTTT.

The V gene is TRBV7-9, the J gene TRBJ2-7, with TRBD2 matching over 13 bases. This CDR3 region has 16 residues. The V gene end was trimmed by 5 bases and the J gene end by 2 bases; junction bases not matched to a gene: 6. The V gene's germline CDR1 is SEHNR and CDR2 FQNEAQ (reference sequence). The CDR3 here is CASSPALAGGPYEQYF. The CDR3 DNA sequence: TGTGCCAGCAGCCCCGCACTAGCGGGAGGGCCCTACGAGCAGTACTTC.